These 26 T cell receptor beta chains share one sample of origin, sequenced in a study of T cell responses to AZD1222 COVID-19 vaccine. Here immunoSEQ multiplex PCR was the method, and the copy in TCRdb shows in-frame clones only, minus some. The sample lists more than 150,000 clones; 88% were seen once. The specimen comprised peripheral blood, sampled on day 0 of AZD1222 vaccination. Source of these receptors: an adult in good health.

The chain employs TRBV6-5 and TRBJ1-2; TRBD1 matches 8 bases. The CDR3 loop spans 15 amino acids. The V gene's germline CDR1 is MNHEY and CDR2 SVGAGI. The J segment lost 4 bases and the V segment lost 6 bases, leaving 10 bases of the junction unmatched. As DNA, the CDR3 is TGTGCCAGCAGCGGACAGGGCCTCCCTCTCTATGGCTACACCTTC. It encodes CASSGQGLPLYGYTF.

The V call is TRBV5-4, the J call TRBJ1-5, with TRBD1 as a possible D gene (6 bases). CDR3 size: 13 residues. With 3 bases removed from V and 10 bases from J, the gap between germline ends came to 14 bases. Per the germline V gene, CDR1 is SGHNT and CDR2 is YYREEE (reference sequence). The CDR3 coding sequence is TGTGCCAGCAGCTCAGGACAGTCCGGTCCCCAGCATTTT. This gives the protein CASSSGQSGPQHF.

In regard to this clone: Other DNA sequences of this sample code for an identical CDR3. The chain recombines TRBV5-1 with TRBJ1-1; 7 positions agree with TRBD1. This CDR3 contains 14 residues. V trimming: 4 bases; J trimming: 2 bases; junction bases outside the gene matches: 5. Germline CDR1 reads SGHRS; CDR2 reads YFSETQ. In nucleotides, the CDR3 is TGCGCCAGCAGCGCGGGGACAGCTAACACTGAAGCTTTCTTT. Protein sequence: CASSAGTANTEAFF.

This chain joins TRBV6-2 or TRBV6-3 and TRBJ1-6; D is unresolved. Trimming took 2 bases from V and 11 from J, leaving 4 bases between them. Germline-derived CDR1 and CDR2 are MNHEY and SVGEGT. The CDR3 loop spans 11 amino acids. CDR3 in amino acids: CASSYPAPLHF. CDR3 nucleotides: TGTGCCAGCAGTTACCCCGCACCCCTCCACTTT.

The chain has TRBV7-6 and TRBJ2-1, with 12 bases fitting TRBD1. Germline lookup yields CDR1 SGHVS and CDR2 FNYEAQ. Unmatched junction bases numbered 8, after V lost 7 bases and J lost 10 bases. The CDR3 has 14 amino acids. CDR3 in amino acids: CASTRDRGRVEQFF. Here the CDR3 DNA reads TGTGCCAGCACCCGGGACAGGGGGCGTGTGGAGCAGTTCTTC.

The V and J genes are TRBV5-5 and TRBJ2-1, with D maybe TRBD1 (6 bases). The germline V gene has CDR1 SGHKS and CDR2 YYEKEE (reference sequence). This CDR3 comprises 17 residues. V dropped 4 bases and J dropped 3 bases, with 20 bases sitting between them. DNA of the CDR3: TGTGCCAGCAGCCCCTCGTGGGGGCAGATTCTCTACAATGAGCAGTTCTTC. Its translation is CASSPSWGQILYNEQFF.

This clone has just one count. The chain recombines TRBV11-2 with TRBJ1-2; perhaps TRBD1 as D (5 bases). Trimming cost V 5 bases and J 5 bases, with 21 bases left between them. CDR3 length: 16 amino acids. The germline gives CDR1 SGHAT, CDR2 FQNNGV. CDR3 sequence: CASSPLRGPYVYGYTF. The CDR3 region has the DNA TGTGCCAGCAGCCCCCTGAGGGGCCCCTATGTTTATGGCTACACCTTC.

This clone was detected only once. V gene TRBV5-1 combines with J gene TRBJ2-2, with TRBD2 matching 9 bases. From germline, CDR1 is SGHRS and CDR2 YFSETQ. The J segment lost 6 bases and the V segment lost 4 bases, leaving 10 bases of the junction unmatched. The CDR3 covers 16 residues. The CDR3 loop reads CASSHERGATPGELFF. As DNA, the CDR3 is TGCGCCAGCAGCCATGAGCGGGGGGCAACACCCGGGGAGCTGTTTTTT.

The rearrangement uses TRBV3-1 (or the pseudogene TRBV3-2) and TRBJ2-7, with 7 bases that match TRBD2. This CDR3 contains 18 residues. V trimming: 0 bases; J trimming: 2 bases; junction bases outside the gene matches: 13. Germline loops: CDR1 LGHDT, CDR2 YNNKEL (reference sequence). The CDR3 loop is CASSQENQCGGRPYEQYF. DNA for the CDR3: TGTGCCAGCAGCCAAGAAAATCAGTGCGGGGGACGGCCCTACGAGCAGTACTTC.

This rearrangement joins TRBV19 to TRBJ2-2, with 10 bases that match TRBD1. Looked up from germline, CDR1 is LNHDA and CDR2 is SQIVND (reference sequence). The junction had 7 bases not matched to a gene; V was cut back by 5 bases and J by 4 bases. This CDR3 region has 16 residues. The CDR3 DNA reads as TGTGCCAGTAGTTCATCGGGACAGGGGATCACCGGGGAGCTGTTTTTT. Translating it yields CASSSSGQGITGELFF.

The chain employs TRBV4-2 and TRBJ2-6; D call uncertain. Germline V lookup: CDR1 LGHNA, CDR2 YNFKEQ. The CDR3 length is 15 residues. V gave up 0 bases and J gave up 0 bases, with 3 bases separating them. The CDR3 loop is CASSQDNSGANVLTF. The CDR3 DNA reads TGTGCCAGCAGCCAAGATAACTCTGGGGCCAACGTCCTGACTTTC.

This sequence joins TRBV7-2 and TRBJ1-2; no clear D. V dropped 5 bases and J dropped 8 bases, with 21 bases sitting between them. From germline, CDR1 is SGHTA and CDR2 FQGNSA. This CDR3 spans 15 amino acids. The DNA for the CDR3 is TGTGCCAGCAGCCCCCGAACTGGGCCGGAAGGAGGCTACACCTTC. Translation: CASSPRTGPEGGYTF.

The chain carries TRBV7-8 and TRBJ1-4; the D gene is possibly TRBD1 (5 bases). The CDR3 extends over 16 amino acids. V shed 3 bases and J shed 2 bases, with 13 bases lying between them. The germline V gene has CDR1 SGHVS and CDR2 FQNEAQ. This chain's CDR3 is CASSLWGGQTNEKLFF. The CDR3 DNA is TGTGCCAGCAGCTTGTGGGGGGGTCAGACTAATGAAAAACTGTTTTTT.

This chain uses TRBV2 with TRBJ1-2; the D gene is possibly TRBD1 (5 bases). Per germline, CDR1 SNHLY and CDR2 FYNNEI. The CDR3 totals 15 residues. Trimming took off 1 base at V and 6 bases at J, with 15 bases between the two ends. The CDR3 DNA reads as TGTGCCAGCAGTGAAGAATACCTAGGGGTCGATGGCTACACCTTC. This codes for CASSEEYLGVDGYTF.

The gene calls are TRBV15 and TRBJ1-5; 8 bases agree with TRBD1. CDR3 length equals 14 residues. The germline V gene has CDR1 LNHNV and CDR2 YYDKDF (reference sequence). The ends lost 5 bases at V and 4 bases at J; junction bases unmatched: 4. The CDR3: CATSPRTGNQPQHF. Here the CDR3 DNA reads TGTGCCACCAGCCCTCGGACAGGGAATCAGCCCCAGCATTTT.

This sequence joins TRBV10-3 and TRBJ1-5, with a possible D match to TRBD1 (6 bases). The CDR3 consists of 14 residues. Germline V gene lookup returns CDR1 ENHRY and CDR2 SYGVKD. Trimming removed 3 bases from V and 6 bases from J, with 12 bases in between. CDR3 nucleotides: TGTGCCATCAGTGATACGGGGGGGGCTCAGCCCCAGCATTTT. Its protein product is CAISDTGGAQPQHF.

The V gene is TRBV28, the J gene TRBJ2-3; 10 bases fit TRBD2. V lost 3 bases, J lost 5 bases, and 5 bases stayed unmatched. The CDR3 loop spans 15 amino acids. Looked up from germline, CDR1 is MDHEN and CDR2 is SYDVKM. The CDR3 DNA reads as TGTGCCAGCAGTTTGTCTAGCGGGGGAGGAGATACGCAGTATTTT. This codes for CASSLSSGGGDTQYF.

This sequence joins TRBV7-9 and TRBJ1-2, with D maybe TRBD1 (5 bases). V lost 5 bases, J lost 8 bases, and 12 bases lay in between. Germline CDR1 reads SEHNR; CDR2 reads FQNEAQ (reference sequence). This CDR3 contains 12 residues. The CDR3 here is CASSLGATGYTF. For the CDR3, the DNA is TGTGCCAGCAGCCTCGGGGCCACCGGCTACACCTTC.

The chain joins TRBV7-8 to TRBJ1-1; no definite D call. V was pared by 8 bases and J by 3 bases, with 10 bases between. The CDR3 length is 12 residues. Germline CDR1 is SGHVS and CDR2 is FQNEAQ. For the CDR3, the DNA is TGTGCCAGCGGCAGCTTAGACACTGAAGCTTTCTTT. Its translation: CASGSLDTEAFF.

The chain joins TRBV29-1 to TRBJ1-2; D perhaps matches TRBD1 (5 bases). This CDR3 spans 12 amino acids. V shed 7 bases and J shed 4 bases, with 13 bases lying between them. Germline V lookup: CDR1 SQVTM, CDR2 ANQGSEA. DNA of the CDR3: TGCAGCGCCCGAGACAGCTCCTATGGCTACACCTTC. Translated, it gives CSARDSSYGYTF.

A single count supports this clone. The chain employs TRBV28 and TRBJ2-1; 7 bases fit TRBD2. The V and J ends lost 3 bases and 4 bases, in that order; junction bases with no gene match: 12. Germline V gene lookup returns CDR1 MDHEN and CDR2 SYDVKM. This CDR3 has 17 residues. CDR3 sequence (DNA): TGTGCCAGCAGTTTCCGCCCGTCGGGCGGGAGTTACAATGAGCAGTTCTTC. Encoded protein: CASSFRPSGGSYNEQFF.

This chain connects TRBV6-5 to TRBJ2-7, with a weak D call TRBD2 (6 bases). The V end lost 7 bases, the J end lost 0 bases, and 13 bases lay between the germline ends. The CDR3 spans 14 residues. Germline V gene sequence: CDR1 MNHEY, CDR2 SVGAGI. CDR3 region: CASTPYGSSYEQYF. CDR3 coding DNA: TGTGCCAGCACCCCCTACGGGAGCTCCTACGAGCAGTACTTC.

The rearrangement uses TRBV5-1 and TRBJ2-3; D is uncertain. CDR3 length equals 15 residues. Looked up from germline, CDR1 is SGHRS and CDR2 is YFSETQ. V gave up 0 bases and J gave up 0 bases, with 8 bases separating them. CDR3 coding DNA: TGCGCCAGCAGCTTGGACGGTTCTAGCACAGATACGCAGTATTTT. Translated, it gives CASSLDGSSTDTQYF.

V is TRBV6-5 and J is TRBJ2-1; TRBD2 aligns across 8 bases. The CDR3 is made up of 11 amino acids. Looked up from germline, CDR1 is MNHEY and CDR2 is SVGAGI. Unmatched junction bases numbered 5, after V lost 9 bases and J lost 10 bases. The CDR3 sequence is CASFRGGEQFF. The CDR3 nucleotides are TGTGCCAGTTTCCGGGGGGGCGAGCAGTTCTTC.

V gene TRBV9 combines with J gene TRBJ1-2, with a tentative D call TRBD1 (6 bases). CDR3 length: 15 residues. Looked up from germline, CDR1 is SGDLS and CDR2 is YYNGEE. Trimming left V 7 bases short and J 4 bases short, with 20 bases between. This CDR3 is CASDPVGGASYGYTF. CDR3 nucleotides: TGTGCCAGCGACCCGGTGGGGGGCGCGAGCTATGGCTACACCTTC.

The chain has TRBV28 and TRBJ2-7, with D possibly TRBD2 on 5 matching bases. There are 14 residues in the CDR3. V shed 7 bases and J shed 2 bases, with 15 bases lying between them. Germline CDR1 reads MDHEN; CDR2 reads SYDVKM. CDR3 sequence: CASTLSSGAYEQYF. CDR3 coding DNA: TGTGCCAGCACCCTTTCGAGCGGTGCCTACGAGCAGTACTTC.